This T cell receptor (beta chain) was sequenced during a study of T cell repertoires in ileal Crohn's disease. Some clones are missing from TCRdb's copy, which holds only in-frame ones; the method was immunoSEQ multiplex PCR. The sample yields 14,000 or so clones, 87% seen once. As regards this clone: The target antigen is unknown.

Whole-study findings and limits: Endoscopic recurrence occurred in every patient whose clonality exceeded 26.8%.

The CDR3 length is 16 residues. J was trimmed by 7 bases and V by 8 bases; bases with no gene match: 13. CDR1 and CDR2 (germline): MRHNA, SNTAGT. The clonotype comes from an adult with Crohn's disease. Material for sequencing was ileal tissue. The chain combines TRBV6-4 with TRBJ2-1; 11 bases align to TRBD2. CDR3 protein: CASRVASGGPTNEQFF. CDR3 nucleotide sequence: TGTGCCAGCCGAGTGGCTAGCGGGGGGCCCACGAATGAGCAGTTCTTC.